These 9 T cell receptor beta chains share one sample of origin, sequenced in a study of blood T cell repertoires in COVID-19 (TCRdb year 2020). The library was prepared using the immunoSEQ multiplex PCR assay. TCRdb's version of the immuneACCESS table is confined to in-frame rearrangements and falls short of the full clone set. An unresolved V gene accounts for under half of the shortfall where checked; the remainder is of unknown origin. This sample is represented by approximately 75,000 clones; approximately 84% of them were singletons. The ten largest clones add up to 9.5% to 15% of the sample. Input material: peripheral blood. These TCRs come from a man aged 45 to 65 with COVID-19, enrolled during active disease.

This clone showed up just a few times. The chain has TRBV27 and TRBJ2-6, with D hard to call. V lost 11 bases and J lost 1, with 12 bases in between. The CDR3 spans 14 residues. Germline CDR1 MNHEY, CDR2 SMNVEV (reference sequence). CDR3 amino acids: CAARSLSGANVLTF. The DNA of the CDR3 is TGTGCCGCCCGGTCTCTTTCTGGGGCCAACGTCCTGACTTTC.

The rearrangement uses TRBV5-1 and TRBJ2-1, with 11 bases matching TRBD2. The CDR3 consists of 17 residues. Germline trimming cut 1 base from V and 10 bases from J; bases unmatched to any gene: 13. CDR1 and CDR2 (germline): SGHRS, YFSETQ. The CDR3 loop is CASSLLVGTSGKGEQFF. Here the CDR3 DNA reads TGCGCCAGCAGCTTGCTTGTTGGGACTAGCGGAAAGGGGGAGCAGTTCTTC. The complete variable domain, with remaining parts taken from reference TRBV5-1 and TRBJ2-1, reads KAGVTQTPRYLIKTRGQQVTLSCSPISGHRSVSWYQQTPGQGLQFLFEYFSETQRNKGNFPGRFSGRQFSNSRSEMNVSTLELGDSALYLCASSLLVGTSGKGEQFFGPGTRLTVL.

The sample holds a few counts of this clone. The rearrangement links TRBV6-6 to TRBJ2-7; TRBD2 might be the D (5 bases). Germline V gene data show CDR1 as MNHNY and CDR2 as SVGAGI (reference sequence). The CDR3 runs 16 residues. Trimming cost V 7 bases and J 2 bases, with 21 bases left between them. The CDR3 nucleotides are TGTGCCAGCACCCCGGGGAACGGACTCTTCCCCTACGAGCAGTACTTC. This gives the protein CASTPGNGLFPYEQYF.

The CDR3 sequence is CASKGVTEAFF. The CDR3 region has the DNA TGTGCCAGCAAAGGGGTTACCGAAGCTTTCTTT. The V gene is TRBV2, the J gene TRBJ1-1, with D maybe TRBD1 (5 bases). CDR1 is SNHLY, CDR2 FYNNEI, per germline. The CDR3 totals 11 residues. V dropped 7 bases and J dropped 8 bases, with 11 bases sitting between them. Variable domain in full (rest from reference TRBV2 and TRBJ1-1): EPEVTQTPSHQVTQMGQEVILRCVPISNHLYFYWYRQILGQKVEFLVSFYNNEISEKSEIFDDQFSVERPDGSNFTLKIRSTKLEDSAMYFCASKGVTEAFFGQGTRLTVV.

V and J are TRBV7-3 and TRBJ2-3, with TRBD2 matching 12 bases. CDR1 is SGHTA, CDR2 FQGTGA, per germline. Losses at the gene ends were 5 bases for V and 1 base for J; bases not matched to a gene: 10. This CDR3 has 18 residues. The DNA of the CDR3 is TGTGCCAGCAGCCCGGGGCTAGCGGGAGGGCCCGGCACAGATACGCAGTATTTT. This gives the protein CASSPGLAGGPGTDTQYF.

The chain couples TRBV11-2 to TRBJ1-5; D not certain. Trimming removed 1 base at V and 2 bases at J, with 9 bases between. CDR1 SGHAT and CDR2 FQNNGV come from the germline V gene. This CDR3 is built from 15 residues. The CDR3 spells CASSLGARGNQPQHF. CDR3 nucleotide sequence: TGTGCCAGCAGCTTAGGGGCGCGTGGCAATCAGCCCCAGCATTTT. The complete variable domain, with remaining parts taken from reference TRBV11-2 and TRBJ1-5, reads EAGVAQSPRYKIIEKRQSVAFWCNPISGHATLYWYQQILGQGPKLLIQFQNNGVVDDSQLPKDRFSAERLKGVDSTLKIQPAKLEDSAVYLCASSLGARGNQPQHFGDGTRLSIL.

The chain carries TRBV7-8 and TRBJ2-3, with 8 nucleotides matching TRBD2. With V trimmed by 7 bases and J by 0 bases, 12 bases remained unmatched. The CDR3 is made up of 17 amino acids. Germline values: CDR1 SGHVS, CDR2 FQNEAQ. DNA of the CDR3: TGTGCCAGCAAGGAAACTAGCGGTGCCTCTAGCACAGATACGCAGTATTTT. Translating it yields CASKETSGASSTDTQYF.

V is TRBV7-2 and J is TRBJ1-1, with D possibly TRBD1 on 6 matching bases. With 3 bases removed from V and 6 bases from J, the gap between germline ends came to 20 bases. The CDR3 covers 16 residues. Per germline, CDR1 SGHTA and CDR2 FQGNSA. The CDR3 here is CASSFIGGLSNAEAFF. CDR3 nucleotides: TGTGCCAGCAGCTTTATCGGGGGGCTATCTAACGCTGAAGCTTTCTTT.

The sample holds one count of this clone. The rearrangement links TRBV6-2 or TRBV6-3 to TRBJ2-3; 13 nucleotides match TRBD2. The length of the CDR3 is 18 residues. Germline values: CDR1 MNHEY, CDR2 SVGEGT. V was pared by 6 bases and J by 5 bases, with 14 bases of the junction left unmatched. DNA of the CDR3: TGTGCCAGCAGCCCCCAACGACTAGCGGGAGGCCGGGGAGATACGCAGTATTTT. It codes for CASSPQRLAGGRGDTQYF.